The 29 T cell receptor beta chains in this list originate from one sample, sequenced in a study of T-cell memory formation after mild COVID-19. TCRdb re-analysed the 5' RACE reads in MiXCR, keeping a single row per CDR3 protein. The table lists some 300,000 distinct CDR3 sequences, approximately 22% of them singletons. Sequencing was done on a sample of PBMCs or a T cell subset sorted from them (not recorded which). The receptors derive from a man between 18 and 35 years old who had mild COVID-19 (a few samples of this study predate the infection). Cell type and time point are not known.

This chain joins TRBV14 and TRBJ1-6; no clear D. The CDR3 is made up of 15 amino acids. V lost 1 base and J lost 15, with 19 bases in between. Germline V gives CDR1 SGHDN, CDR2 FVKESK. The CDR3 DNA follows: TGTGCCAGCAGCCAAGTTTCCGCAAGACCGAGCGACCTCCACTTT. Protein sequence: CASSQVSARPSDLHF.

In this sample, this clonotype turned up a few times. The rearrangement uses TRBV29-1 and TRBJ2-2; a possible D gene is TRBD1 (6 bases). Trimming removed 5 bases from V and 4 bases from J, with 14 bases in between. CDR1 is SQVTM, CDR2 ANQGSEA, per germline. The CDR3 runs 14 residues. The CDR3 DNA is TGCAGCGTTAGGGGGTCGAGCCCCACCGGGGAGCTGTTTTTT. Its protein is CSVRGSSPTGELFF.

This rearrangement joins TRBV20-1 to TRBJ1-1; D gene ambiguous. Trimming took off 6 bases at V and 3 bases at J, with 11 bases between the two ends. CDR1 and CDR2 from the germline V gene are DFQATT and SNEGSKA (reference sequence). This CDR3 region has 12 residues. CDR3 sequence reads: CSAVRVDTEAFF. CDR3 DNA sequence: TGCAGTGCCGTACGGGTGGACACTGAAGCTTTCTTT.

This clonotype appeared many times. The CDR3, as DNA: TGCAGCGTTGAAGATCCGGAGGGATCCGAGACCCAGTACTTC. This gives the protein CSVEDPEGSETQYF. The rearrangement uses TRBV29-1 and TRBJ2-5; tentatively, D is TRBD2 (6 bases). V was pared by 0 bases and J by 5 bases, with 13 bases between. CDR1 is SQVTM and CDR2 is ANQGSEA in the germline V gene. This CDR3 has 14 amino acids.

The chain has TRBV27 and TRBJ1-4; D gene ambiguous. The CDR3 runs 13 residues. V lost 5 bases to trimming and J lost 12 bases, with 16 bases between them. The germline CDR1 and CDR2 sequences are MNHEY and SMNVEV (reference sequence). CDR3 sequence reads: CASSPTPVWELFF. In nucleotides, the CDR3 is TGTGCCAGCAGTCCCACCCCCGTCTGGGAACTGTTTTTT.

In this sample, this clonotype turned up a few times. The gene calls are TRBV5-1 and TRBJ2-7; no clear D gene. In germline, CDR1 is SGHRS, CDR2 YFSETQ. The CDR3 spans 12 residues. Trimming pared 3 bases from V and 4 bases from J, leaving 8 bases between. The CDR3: CASSCAEYEQYV. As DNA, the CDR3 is TGCGCCAGCAGCTGCGCGGAGTACGAGCAGTACGTC.

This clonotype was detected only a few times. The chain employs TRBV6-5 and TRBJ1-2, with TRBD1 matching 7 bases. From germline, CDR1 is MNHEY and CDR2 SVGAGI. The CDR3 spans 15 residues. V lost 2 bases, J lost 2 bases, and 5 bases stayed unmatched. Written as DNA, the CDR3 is TGTGCCAGCAGTTACCGGGACAGAAGCAACTATGGCTACACCTTC. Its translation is CASSYRDRSNYGYTF.

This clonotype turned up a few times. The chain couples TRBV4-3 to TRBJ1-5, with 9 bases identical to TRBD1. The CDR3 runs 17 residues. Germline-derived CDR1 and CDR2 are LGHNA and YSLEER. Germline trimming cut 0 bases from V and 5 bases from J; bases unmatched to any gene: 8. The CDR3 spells CASSQDTLRTGDQPQHF. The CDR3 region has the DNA TGCGCCAGCAGCCAAGACACCTTAAGGACAGGGGATCAGCCCCAGCATTTT.

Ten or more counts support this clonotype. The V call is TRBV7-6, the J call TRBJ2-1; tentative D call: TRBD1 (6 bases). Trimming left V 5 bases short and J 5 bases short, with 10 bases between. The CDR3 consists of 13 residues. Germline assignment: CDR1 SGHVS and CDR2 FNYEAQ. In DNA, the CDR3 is TGTGCCAGCAGCAGCACAGGGAACAATGAGCAGTTCTTC. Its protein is CASSSTGNNEQFF. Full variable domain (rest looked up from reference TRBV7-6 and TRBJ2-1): GAGVSQSPRYKVTKRGQDVALRCDPISGHVSLYWYRQALGQGPEFLTYFNYEAQQDKSGLPNDRFSAERPEGSISTLTIQRTEQRDSAMYRCASSSTGNNEQFFGPGTRLTVL.

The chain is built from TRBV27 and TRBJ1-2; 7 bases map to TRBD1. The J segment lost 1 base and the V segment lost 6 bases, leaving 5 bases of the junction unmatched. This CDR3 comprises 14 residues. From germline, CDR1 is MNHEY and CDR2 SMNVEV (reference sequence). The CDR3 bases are TGTGCCAGCAGATCAGCAGGGGGTAACTATGGCTACACCTTC. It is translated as CASRSAGGNYGYTF.

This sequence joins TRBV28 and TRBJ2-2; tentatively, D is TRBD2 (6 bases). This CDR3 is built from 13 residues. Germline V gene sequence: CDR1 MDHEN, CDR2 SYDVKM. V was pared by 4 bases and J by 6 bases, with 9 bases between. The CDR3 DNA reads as TGTGCCAGCAGTTCGGGACTTTCCGGGGAGCTGTTTTTT. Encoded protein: CASSSGLSGELFF.

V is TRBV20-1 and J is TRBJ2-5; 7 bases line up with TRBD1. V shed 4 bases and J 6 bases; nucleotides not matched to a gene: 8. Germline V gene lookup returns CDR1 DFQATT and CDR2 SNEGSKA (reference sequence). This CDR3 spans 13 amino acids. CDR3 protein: CSATDRMVQTQYF. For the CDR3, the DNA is TGCAGTGCTACGGACAGGATGGTACAGACCCAGTACTTC.

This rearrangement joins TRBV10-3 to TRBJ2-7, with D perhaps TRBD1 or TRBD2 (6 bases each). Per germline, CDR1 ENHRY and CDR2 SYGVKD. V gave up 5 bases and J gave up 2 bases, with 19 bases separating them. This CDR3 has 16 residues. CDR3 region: CAISPGDGGRTYEQYF. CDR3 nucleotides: TGTGCCATCAGTCCAGGAGACGGGGGCCGAACCTACGAGCAGTACTTC.

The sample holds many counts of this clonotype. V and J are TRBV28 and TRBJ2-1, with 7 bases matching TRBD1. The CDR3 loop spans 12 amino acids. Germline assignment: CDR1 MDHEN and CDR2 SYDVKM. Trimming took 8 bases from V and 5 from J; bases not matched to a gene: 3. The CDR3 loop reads CASRDRHNEQFF. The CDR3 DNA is TGTGCCAGCCGGGACAGACACAATGAGCAGTTCTTC.

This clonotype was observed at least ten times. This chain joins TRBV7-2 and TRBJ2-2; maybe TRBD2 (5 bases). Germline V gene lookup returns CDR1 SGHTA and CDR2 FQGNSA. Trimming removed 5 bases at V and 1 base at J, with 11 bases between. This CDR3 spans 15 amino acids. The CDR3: CASSRVAWNTGELFF. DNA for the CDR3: TGTGCCAGCAGCCGAGTAGCGTGGAACACCGGGGAGCTGTTTTTT.

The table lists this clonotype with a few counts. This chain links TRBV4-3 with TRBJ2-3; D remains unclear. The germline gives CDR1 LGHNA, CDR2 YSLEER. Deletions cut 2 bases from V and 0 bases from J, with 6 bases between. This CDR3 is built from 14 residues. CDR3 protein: CASSQRSSTDTQYF. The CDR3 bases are TGCGCCAGCAGCCAAAGGTCCAGCACAGATACGCAGTATTTT.

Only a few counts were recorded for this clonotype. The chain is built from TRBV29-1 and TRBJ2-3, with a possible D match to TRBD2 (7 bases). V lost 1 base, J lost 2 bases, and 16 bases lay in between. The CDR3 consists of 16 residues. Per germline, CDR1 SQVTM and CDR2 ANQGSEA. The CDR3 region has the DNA TGCAGCGTTGAAGGTGTGGCGGGGGCCCTCACAGATACGCAGTATTTT. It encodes CSVEGVAGALTDTQYF.

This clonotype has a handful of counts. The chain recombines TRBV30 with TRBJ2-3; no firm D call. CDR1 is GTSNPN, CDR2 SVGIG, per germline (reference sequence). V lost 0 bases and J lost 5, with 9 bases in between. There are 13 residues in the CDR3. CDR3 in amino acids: CAWSVWGIDTQYF. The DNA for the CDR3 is TGTGCCTGGAGTGTGTGGGGAATAGATACGCAGTATTTT.

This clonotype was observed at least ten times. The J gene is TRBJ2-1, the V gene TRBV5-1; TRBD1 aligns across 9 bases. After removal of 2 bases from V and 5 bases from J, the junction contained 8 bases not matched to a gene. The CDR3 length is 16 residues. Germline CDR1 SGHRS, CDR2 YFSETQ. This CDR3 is CASSFLPGQGDNEQFF. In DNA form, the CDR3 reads TGCGCCAGCAGCTTTTTACCGGGACAGGGTGACAATGAGCAGTTCTTC.

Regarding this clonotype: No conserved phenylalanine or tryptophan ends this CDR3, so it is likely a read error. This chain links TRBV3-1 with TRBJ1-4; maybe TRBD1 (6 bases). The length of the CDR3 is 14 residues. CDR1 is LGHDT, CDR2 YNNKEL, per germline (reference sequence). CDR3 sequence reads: CASSRGGTCEKLFL. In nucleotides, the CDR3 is TGTGCCTCCTCGAGGGGGGGAACTTGTGAAAAGCTGTTTCTT.

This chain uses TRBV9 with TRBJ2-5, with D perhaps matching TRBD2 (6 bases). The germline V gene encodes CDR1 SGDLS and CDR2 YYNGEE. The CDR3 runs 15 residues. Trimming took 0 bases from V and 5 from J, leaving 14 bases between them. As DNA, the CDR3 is TGTGCCAGCAGCGTAGGAGGCGGCGGGGACGAGACCCAGTACTTC. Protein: CASSVGGGGDETQYF.

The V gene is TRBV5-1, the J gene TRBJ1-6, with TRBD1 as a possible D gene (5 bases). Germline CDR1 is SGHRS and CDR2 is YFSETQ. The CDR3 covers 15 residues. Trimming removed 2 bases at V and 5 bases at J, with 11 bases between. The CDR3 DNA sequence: TGCGCCAGCAGCTTATTCAGGGCCAATAATTCACCCCTCCACTTT. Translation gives CASSLFRANNSPLHF.

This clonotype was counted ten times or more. This chain's CDR3 is CASSLVAGTSGANVLTF. The DNA of the CDR3 is TGTGCCAGCAGCTTAGTCGCCGGCACCTCTGGGGCCAACGTCCTGACTTTC. The chain carries TRBV7-2 and TRBJ2-6, with unresolved D. The CDR3 runs 17 residues. The V end was cut by 1 base, the J end by 0 bases, with 10 bases between. CDR1 and CDR2 from the germline V gene are SGHTA and FQGNSA.

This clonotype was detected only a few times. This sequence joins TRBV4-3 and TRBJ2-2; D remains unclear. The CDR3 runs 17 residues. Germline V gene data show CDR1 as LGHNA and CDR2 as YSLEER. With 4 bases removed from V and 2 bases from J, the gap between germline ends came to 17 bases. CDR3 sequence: CASSPPRRRHNTGELFF. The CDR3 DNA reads TGCGCCAGCAGCCCCCCCCGTCGTAGGCACAACACCGGGGAGCTGTTTTTT.

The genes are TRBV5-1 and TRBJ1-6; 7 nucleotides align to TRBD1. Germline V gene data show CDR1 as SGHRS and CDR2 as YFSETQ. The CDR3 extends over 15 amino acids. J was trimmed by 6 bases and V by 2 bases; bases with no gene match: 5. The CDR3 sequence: CASSLWGQTNSPLHF. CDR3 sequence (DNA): TGCGCCAGCAGCTTATGGGGACAGACTAATTCACCCCTCCACTTT.

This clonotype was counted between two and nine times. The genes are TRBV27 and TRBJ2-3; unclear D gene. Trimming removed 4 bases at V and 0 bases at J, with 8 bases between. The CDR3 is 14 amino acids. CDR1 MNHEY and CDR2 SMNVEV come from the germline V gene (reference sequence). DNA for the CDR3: TGTGCCAGCAGTTCTCCCTCTAGCACAGATACGCAGTATTTT. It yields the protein CASSSPSSTDTQYF.

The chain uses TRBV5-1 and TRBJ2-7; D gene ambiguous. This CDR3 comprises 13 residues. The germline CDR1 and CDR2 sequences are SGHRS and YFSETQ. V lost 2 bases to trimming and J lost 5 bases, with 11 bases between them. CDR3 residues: CASSFQLGHEQYV. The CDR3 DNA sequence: TGCGCCAGCAGCTTTCAATTAGGACACGAGCAGTACGTC.

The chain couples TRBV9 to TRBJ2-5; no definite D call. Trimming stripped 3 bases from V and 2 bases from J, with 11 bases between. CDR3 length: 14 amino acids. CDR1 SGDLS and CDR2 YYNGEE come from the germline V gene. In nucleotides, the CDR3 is TGTGCCAGCAGCGACGGACGGGTACAAGAGACCCAGTACTTC. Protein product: CASSDGRVQETQYF.

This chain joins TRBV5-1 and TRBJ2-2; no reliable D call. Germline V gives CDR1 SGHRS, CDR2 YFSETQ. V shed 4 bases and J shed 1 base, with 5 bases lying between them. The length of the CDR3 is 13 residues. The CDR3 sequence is CASSLKNTGELFF. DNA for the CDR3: TGCGCCAGCAGCCTCAAGAACACCGGGGAGCTGTTTTTT.